One sample yielded the 3 T cell receptor beta chains listed below, sequenced in a study of T cell responses to AZD1222 COVID-19 vaccine. Produced via immunoSEQ multiplex PCR; TCRdb's table is partial and in-frame only. The data show 90,000 to 120,000 clones, 87% seen once. The material sequenced was peripheral blood, taken 28 days after the second AZD1222 dose. These receptors were taken from an adult who received the AZD1222 COVID-19 vaccine.

This chain links TRBV7-9 with TRBJ1-3; D is uncertain. Deletions cut 2 bases from V and 0 bases from J, with 2 bases between. CDR1 and CDR2 from the germline V gene are SEHNR and FQNEAQ (reference sequence). The CDR3 consists of 13 residues. The CDR3 region is CASSLSSGNTIYF. CDR3 sequence (DNA): TGTGCCAGCAGCTTAAGCTCTGGAAACACCATATATTTT.

CDR3 amino acids: CASSLNPDTKYQETQYF. Written as DNA, the CDR3 is TGTGCCAGCAGCCTCAACCCGGACACTAAGTACCAAGAGACCCAGTACTTC. V is TRBV4-2 and J is TRBJ2-5; weak D call: TRBD1 (5 bases). The ends were cut back, 4 bases at V and 0 bases at J, with 18 bases in the middle. CDR3 length equals 17 residues. Germline assignment: CDR1 LGHNA and CDR2 YNFKEQ.

V gene TRBV4-1 combines with J gene TRBJ2-7, with TRBD1 identical over 7 bases. The V gene's germline CDR1 is MGHRA and CDR2 YSYEKL. The CDR3 is 15 amino acids. V lost 1 base and J lost 5; bases outside the gene matches: 8. This CDR3 is CASSQAPNRGDEQYF. Written as DNA, the CDR3 is TGCGCCAGCAGCCAAGCCCCCAACAGGGGCGACGAGCAGTACTTC.